This T cell receptor beta chain came from a study of control samples from healthy donors and cancer patients. Assay: immunoSEQ multiplex PCR; the TCRdb copy retains only in-frame clones and omits some. Among about 76,000 clones listed, 89% were seen once. CDR1 and CDR2 (germline): LNHDA, SQIVND (reference sequence). V lost 6 bases to trimming and J lost 8 bases; unmatched junction nucleotides: 14. The CDR3 runs 17 residues. The chain has TRBV19 and TRBJ2-1, with 12 bases fitting TRBD2. The sample was PBMCs. The receptor was derived from a woman aged 50 to 60 with colorectal cancer. The CDR3 DNA reads TGTGCCAGTAGCCCGGGTCGACTAGCGGGGGCCCTTCATGAGCAGTTCTTC. Translation: CASSPGRLAGALHEQFF.